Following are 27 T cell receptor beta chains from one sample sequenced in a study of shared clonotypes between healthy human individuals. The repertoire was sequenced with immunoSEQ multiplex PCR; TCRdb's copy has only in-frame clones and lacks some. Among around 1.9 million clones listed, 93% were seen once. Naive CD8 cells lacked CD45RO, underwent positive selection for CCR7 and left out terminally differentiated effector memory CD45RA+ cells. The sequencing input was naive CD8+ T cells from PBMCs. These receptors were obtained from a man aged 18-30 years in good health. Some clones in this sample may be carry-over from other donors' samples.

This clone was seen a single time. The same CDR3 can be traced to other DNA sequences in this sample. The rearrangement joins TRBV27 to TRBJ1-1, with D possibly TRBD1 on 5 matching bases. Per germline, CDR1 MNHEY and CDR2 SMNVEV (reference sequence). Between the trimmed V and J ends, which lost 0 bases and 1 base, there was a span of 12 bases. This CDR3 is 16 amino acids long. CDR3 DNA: TGTGCCAGCAGTTTATCCCCCGGGACGGGGAACACTGAAGCTTTCTTT. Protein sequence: CASSLSPGTGNTEAFF.

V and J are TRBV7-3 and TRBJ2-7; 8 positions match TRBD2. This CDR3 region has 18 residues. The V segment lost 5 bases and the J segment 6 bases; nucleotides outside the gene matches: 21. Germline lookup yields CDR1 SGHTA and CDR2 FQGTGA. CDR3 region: CASSPHPRLREGLAEQYF. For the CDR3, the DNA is TGTGCCAGCAGCCCTCATCCCCGGCTCCGGGAGGGCCTTGCCGAGCAGTACTTC.

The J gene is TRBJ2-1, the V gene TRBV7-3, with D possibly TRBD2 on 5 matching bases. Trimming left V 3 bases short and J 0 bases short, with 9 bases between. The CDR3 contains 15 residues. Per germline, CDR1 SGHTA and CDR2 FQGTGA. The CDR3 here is CASSFPGSSYNEQFF. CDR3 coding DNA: TGTGCCAGCAGCTTCCCGGGAAGCTCCTACAATGAGCAGTTCTTC.

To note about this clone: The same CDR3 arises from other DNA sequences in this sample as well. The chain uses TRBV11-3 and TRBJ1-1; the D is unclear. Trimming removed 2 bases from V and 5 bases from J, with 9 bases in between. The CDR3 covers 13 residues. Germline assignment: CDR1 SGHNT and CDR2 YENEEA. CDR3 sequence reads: CASSLSRGTEAFF. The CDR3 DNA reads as TGTGCCAGCAGCTTATCGCGGGGAACTGAAGCTTTCTTT.

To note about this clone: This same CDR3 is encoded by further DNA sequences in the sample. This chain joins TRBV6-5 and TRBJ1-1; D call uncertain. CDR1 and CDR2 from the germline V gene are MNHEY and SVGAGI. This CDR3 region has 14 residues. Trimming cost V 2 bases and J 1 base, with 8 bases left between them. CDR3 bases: TGTGCCAGCAGTTACAGCGTTAGGAACACTGAAGCTTTCTTT. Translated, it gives CASSYSVRNTEAFF.

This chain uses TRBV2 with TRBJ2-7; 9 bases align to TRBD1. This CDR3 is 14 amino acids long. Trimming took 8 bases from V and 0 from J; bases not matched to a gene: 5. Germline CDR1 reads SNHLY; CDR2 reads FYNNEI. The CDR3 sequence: CASLGDRASYEQYF. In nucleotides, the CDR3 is TGTGCCAGCCTAGGGGACAGGGCCTCCTACGAGCAGTACTTC. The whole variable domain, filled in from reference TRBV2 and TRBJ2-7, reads EPEVTQTPSHQVTQMGQEVILRCVPISNHLYFYWYRQILGQKVEFLVSFYNNEISEKSEIFDDQFSVERPDGSNFTLKIRSTKLEDSAMYFCASLGDRASYEQYFGPGTRLTVT.

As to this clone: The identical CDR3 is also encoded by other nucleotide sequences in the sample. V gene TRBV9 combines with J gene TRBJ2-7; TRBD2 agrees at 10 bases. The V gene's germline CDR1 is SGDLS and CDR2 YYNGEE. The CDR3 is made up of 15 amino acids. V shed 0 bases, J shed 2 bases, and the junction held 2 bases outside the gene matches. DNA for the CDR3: TGTGCCAGCAGCGTAGTAGCGGGGGGAACCTACGAGCAGTACTTC. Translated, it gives CASSVVAGGTYEQYF.

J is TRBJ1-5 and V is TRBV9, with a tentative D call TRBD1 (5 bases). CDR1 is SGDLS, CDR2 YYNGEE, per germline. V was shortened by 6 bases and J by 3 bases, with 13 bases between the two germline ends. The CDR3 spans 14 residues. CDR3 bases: TGTGCCAGCACCGCTGGGGGACTCAATCAGCCCCAGCATTTT. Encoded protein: CASTAGGLNQPQHF.

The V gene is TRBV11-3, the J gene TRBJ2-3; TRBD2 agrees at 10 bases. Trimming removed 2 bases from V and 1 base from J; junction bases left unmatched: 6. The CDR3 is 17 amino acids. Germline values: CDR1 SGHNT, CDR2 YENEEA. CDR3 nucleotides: TGTGCCAGCAGCTTATTTCGTCTAGCGGGGGGCACAGATACGCAGTATTTT. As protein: CASSLFRLAGGTDTQYF.

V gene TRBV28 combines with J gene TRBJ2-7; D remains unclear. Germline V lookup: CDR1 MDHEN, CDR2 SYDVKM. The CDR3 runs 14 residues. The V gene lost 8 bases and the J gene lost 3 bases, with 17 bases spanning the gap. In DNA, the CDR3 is TGTGCCAGCCTTCGGCTCAGACCCCTCTACGAGCAGTACTTC. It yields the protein CASLRLRPLYEQYF.

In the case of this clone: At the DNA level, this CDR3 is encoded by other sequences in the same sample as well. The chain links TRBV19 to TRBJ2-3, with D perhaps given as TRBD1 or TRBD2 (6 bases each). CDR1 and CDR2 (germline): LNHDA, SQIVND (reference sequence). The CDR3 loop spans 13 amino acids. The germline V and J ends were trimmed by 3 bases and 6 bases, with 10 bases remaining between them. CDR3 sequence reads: CASSMGGLDTQYF. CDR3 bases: TGTGCCAGTAGTATGGGGGGCCTTGATACGCAGTATTTT.

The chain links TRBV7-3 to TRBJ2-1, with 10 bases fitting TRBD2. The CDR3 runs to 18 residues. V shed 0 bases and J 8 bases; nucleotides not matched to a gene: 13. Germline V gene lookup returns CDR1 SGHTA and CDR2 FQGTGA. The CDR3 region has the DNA TGTGCCAGCAGCTTAACCAGCGGGAGGGGAAATCCCTTCGATGAGCAGTTCTTC. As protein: CASSLTSGRGNPFDEQFF.

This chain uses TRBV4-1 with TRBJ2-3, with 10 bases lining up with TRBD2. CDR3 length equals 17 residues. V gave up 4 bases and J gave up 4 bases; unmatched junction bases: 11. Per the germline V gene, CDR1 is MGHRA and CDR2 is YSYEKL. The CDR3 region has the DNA TGCGCCAGCAGCCTGACCCTGGGGAGCGGGAGGGCAGATACGCAGTATTTT. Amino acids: CASSLTLGSGRADTQYF.

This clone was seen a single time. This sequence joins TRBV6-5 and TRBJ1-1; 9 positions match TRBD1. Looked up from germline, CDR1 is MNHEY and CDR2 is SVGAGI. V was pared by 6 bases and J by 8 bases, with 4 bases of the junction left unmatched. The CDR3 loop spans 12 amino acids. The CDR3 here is CASRDRGGEAFF. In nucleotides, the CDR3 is TGTGCCAGCAGGGACAGGGGAGGAGAAGCTTTCTTT.

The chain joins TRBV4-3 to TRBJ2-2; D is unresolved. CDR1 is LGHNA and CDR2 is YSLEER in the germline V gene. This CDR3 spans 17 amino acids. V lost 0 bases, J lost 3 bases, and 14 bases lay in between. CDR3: CASSQDLRSGYTGELFF. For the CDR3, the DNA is TGCGCCAGCAGCCAAGATCTCCGTAGTGGATACACCGGGGAGCTGTTTTTT.

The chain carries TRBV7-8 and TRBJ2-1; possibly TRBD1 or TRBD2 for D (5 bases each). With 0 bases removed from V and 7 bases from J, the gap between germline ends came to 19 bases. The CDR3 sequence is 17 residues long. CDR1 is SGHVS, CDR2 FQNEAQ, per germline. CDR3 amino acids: CASSLAGTSVGGNEQFF. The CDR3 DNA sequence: TGTGCCAGCAGCTTAGCAGGGACCAGTGTAGGTGGGAATGAGCAGTTCTTC.

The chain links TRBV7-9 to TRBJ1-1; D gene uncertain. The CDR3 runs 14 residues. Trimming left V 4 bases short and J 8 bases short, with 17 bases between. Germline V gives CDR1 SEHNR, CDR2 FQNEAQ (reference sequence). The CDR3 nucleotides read TGTGCCAGCAGCTCTTCGACGGACGGACGGGAAGCTTTCTTT. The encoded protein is CASSSSTDGREAFF.

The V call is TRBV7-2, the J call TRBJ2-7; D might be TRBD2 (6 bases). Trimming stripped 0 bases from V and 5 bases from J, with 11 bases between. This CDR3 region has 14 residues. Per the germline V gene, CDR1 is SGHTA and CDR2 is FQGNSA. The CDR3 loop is CASSLAGGGDEQYF. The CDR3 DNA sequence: TGTGCCAGCAGCTTAGCCGGTGGAGGGGACGAGCAGTACTTC.

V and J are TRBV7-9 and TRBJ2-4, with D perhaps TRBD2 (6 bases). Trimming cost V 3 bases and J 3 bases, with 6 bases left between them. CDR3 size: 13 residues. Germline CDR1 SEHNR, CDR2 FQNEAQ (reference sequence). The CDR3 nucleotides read TGTGCCAGCAGCTTGGGAGGCAAAAACATTCAGTACTTC. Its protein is CASSLGGKNIQYF.

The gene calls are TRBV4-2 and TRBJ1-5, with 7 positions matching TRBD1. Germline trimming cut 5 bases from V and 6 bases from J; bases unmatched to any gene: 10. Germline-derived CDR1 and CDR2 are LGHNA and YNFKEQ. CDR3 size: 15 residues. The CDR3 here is CASSVGRGAGQPQHF. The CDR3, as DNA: TGTGCCAGCAGCGTGGGCAGGGGGGCTGGTCAGCCCCAGCATTTT.

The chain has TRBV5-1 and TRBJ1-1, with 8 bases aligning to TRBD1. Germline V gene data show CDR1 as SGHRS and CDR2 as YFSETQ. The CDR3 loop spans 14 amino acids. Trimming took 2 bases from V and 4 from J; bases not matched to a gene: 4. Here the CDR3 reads CASSFAGGVTEAFF. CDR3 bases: TGCGCCAGCAGCTTCGCAGGGGGCGTCACTGAAGCTTTCTTT. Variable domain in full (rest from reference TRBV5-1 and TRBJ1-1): KAGVTQTPRYLIKTRGQQVTLSCSPISGHRSVSWYQQTPGQGLQFLFEYFSETQRNKGNFPGRFSGRQFSNSRSEMNVSTLELGDSALYLCASSFAGGVTEAFFGQGTRLTVV.

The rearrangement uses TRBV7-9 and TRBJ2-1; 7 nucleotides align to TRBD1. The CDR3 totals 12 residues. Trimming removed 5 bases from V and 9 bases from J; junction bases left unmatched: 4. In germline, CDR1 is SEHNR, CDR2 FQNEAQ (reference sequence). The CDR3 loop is CASSQGQTEQFF. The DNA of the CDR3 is TGTGCCAGCAGCCAGGGACAGACTGAGCAGTTCTTC.

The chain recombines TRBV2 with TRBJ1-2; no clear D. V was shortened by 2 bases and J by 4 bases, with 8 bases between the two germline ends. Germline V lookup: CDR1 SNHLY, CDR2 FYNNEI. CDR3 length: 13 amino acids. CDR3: CASSERPSYGYTF. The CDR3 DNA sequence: TGTGCCAGCAGTGAACGGCCTAGCTATGGCTACACCTTC.

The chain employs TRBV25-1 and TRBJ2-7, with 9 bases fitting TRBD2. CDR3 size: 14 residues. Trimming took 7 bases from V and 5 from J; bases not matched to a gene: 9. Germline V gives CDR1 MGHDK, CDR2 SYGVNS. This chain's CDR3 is CASTTPGTSHEQYF. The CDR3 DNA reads TGTGCCAGCACTACCCCCGGGACTAGCCACGAGCAGTACTTC.

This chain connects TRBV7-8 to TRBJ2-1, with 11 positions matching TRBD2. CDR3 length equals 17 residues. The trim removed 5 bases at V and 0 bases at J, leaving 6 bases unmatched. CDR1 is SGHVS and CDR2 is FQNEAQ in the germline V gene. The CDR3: CASSPLAGASSYNEQFF. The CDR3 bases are TGTGCCAGCAGCCCACTAGCGGGGGCCAGCTCCTACAATGAGCAGTTCTTC.

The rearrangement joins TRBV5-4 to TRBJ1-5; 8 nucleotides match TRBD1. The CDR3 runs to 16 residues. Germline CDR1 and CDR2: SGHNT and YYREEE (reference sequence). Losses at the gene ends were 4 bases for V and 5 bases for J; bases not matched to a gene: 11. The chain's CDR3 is CASSEFPGQEDQPQHF. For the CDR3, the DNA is TGTGCCAGCAGCGAATTTCCGGGACAGGAGGATCAGCCCCAGCATTTT.

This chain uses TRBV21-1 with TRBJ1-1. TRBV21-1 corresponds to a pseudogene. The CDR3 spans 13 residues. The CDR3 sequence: CASTKRGNTEAFF. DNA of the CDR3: TGTGCCAGCACCAAACGGGGGAACACTGAAGCTTTCTTT.